This is a list of T cell receptor beta chains from one sample in a study of T cells in Graves' hyperthyroidism and ophthalmopathy. TCRdb fed the multiplex PCR reads into MiXCR, producing one record per CDR3 protein. The sample lists 300,000 to 400,000 distinct CDR3 sequences; about 15% were seen once. What was sequenced was blood. Receptors originate from a woman aged 55-70 years with Graves' hyperthyroidism. The CDR3 runs from the conserved cysteine through the conserved F or W. A D gene is named only where the DNA matches it firmly. Size tells how often a clone was seen (once, few, many) or the class of an expanded clone, and some rows leave it out.

clone_size	cdr3_length	d_call	v_call	j_call	cdr3_nt	cdr3_aa
many	14	.	TRBV6-6	TRBJ1-5	TGTGCCAGCAGTTACAGGGGTGGCAATCAGCCCCAGCATTTT	CASSYRGGNQPQHF
many	14	.	TRBV18	TRBJ2-1	TGTGCCAGCTCACCCCTCCAAGAGGGAAATGAGCAGTTCTTC	CASSPLQEGNEQFF
many	13	.	TRBV2	TRBJ1-5	TGTGCCAGCAGTGAGGGGACGGGGCGGCCCCAGCATTTT	CASSEGTGRPQHF
many	14	.	TRBV27	TRBJ1-1	TGTGCCAGCAGGGCCGGGGCATTGAACACTGAAGCTTTCTTT	CASRAGALNTEAFF
many	14	TRBD2	TRBV12-3/TRBV12-4	TRBJ2-7	TGTGCCAGCAGGCCCGCGGGAGTTTCCTACGAGCAGTACTTC	CASRPAGVSYEQYF
once	16	.	TRBV28	TRBJ2-1	TGTGCCAGCAGTTTGGGGATAGGGATCTCCTACAATGAGCAGTTCTTC	CASSLGIGISYNEQFF
.	11	.	TRBV28	TRBJ2-1	TGTGCCAGCATGGAGGGGGATGAGCAGTTCTTC	CASMEGDEQFF
few	16	TRBD2	TRBV12-5	TRBJ2-5	TGTGCTAGTGGATTCCGGACTAGCGGGAGGGAAGAGACCCAGTACTTC	CASGFRTSGREETQYF
many	17	TRBD2	TRBV7-3	TRBJ2-1	TGTGCCAGCAGCTTAGGTCATAGCGGGAGTTCCTACAATGAGCAGTTCTTC	CASSLGHSGSSYNEQFF
many	15	TRBD1	TRBV6-1	TRBJ2-1	TGTGCCAGCAGTAGACAGGGGGGAGCCTACAATGAGCAGTTCTTC	CASSRQGGAYNEQFF
many	20	TRBD2	TRBV10-3	TRBJ2-1	TGTGCCATCAGTGAATCGATTAGGACTAGCGGGAACGTGCGGTACAATGAGCAGTTCTTC	CAISESIRTSGNVRYNEQFF
.	15	.	TRBV6-1	TRBJ2-2	TGTGCCAGCAGTGTCAACAGGGCGAACACCGGGGAGCTGTTTTTT	CASSVNRANTGELFF
many	16	TRBD2	TRBV18	TRBJ2-1	TGTGCCAGCTCAGTTAACGAGGGAGGGCCCTCGGTTGAGCAGTTCTTC	CASSVNEGGPSVEQFF
many	17	.	TRBV2	TRBJ1-1	TGTGCCAGCAGTCGGGCAGGGCCGTATAAGATGAACACTGAAGCTTTCTTT	CASSRAGPYKMNTEAFF
.	13	.	TRBV10-1	TRBJ2-1	TGCGCCAGCAGTGTCGGGCGGACCAATGAGCAGTTCTTC	CASSVGRTNEQFF
few	13	.	TRBV24-1	TRBJ2-1	TGTGCCACCAGTGATTGGGCCGGGGATGAGCAGTTCTTC	CATSDWAGDEQFF
many	15	.	TRBV20-1	TRBJ2-7	TGCAGTGCTAGAGATATTGAGGGACTCTCCTACGAGCAGTACTTC	CSARDIEGLSYEQYF
few	16	TRBD1	TRBV12-5	TRBJ1-1	TGTGCTAGTGGTTTGGTACTCGACAGGGAGAACACTGAAGCTTTCTTT	CASGLVLDRENTEAFF
many	15	TRBD1	TRBV12-5	TRBJ2-7	TGTGCTAGTGGTGCCGCCCGGACAGGGGCCGGGGAGCAGTACTTC	CASGAARTGAGEQYF
few	14	TRBD2	TRBV6-1	TRBJ2-7	TGTGCCAGCAGTGATCTCGGGGGGGGCAACGAGCAGTACTTC	CASSDLGGGNEQYF
.	15	TRBD1	TRBV4-1	TRBJ2-7	TGCGCCAGCAGCCCATGGACAGGGGGCAGGTACGAGCAGTACTTC	CASSPWTGGRYEQYF
.	12	TRBD1	TRBV27	TRBJ1-2	TGTGCCAGCAAAACAGGGGGCTATGGCTACACCTTC	CASKTGGYGYTF
many	17	.	TRBV3-1	TRBJ2-1	TGTGCCAGCAGCCAAGTGGGCTGGCCAGCCCAATACAATGAGCAGTTCTTC	CASSQVGWPAQYNEQFF
many	13	.	TRBV29-1	TRBJ1-4	TGCAGCGTTCGGACAACCGCTCGCGAAAAACTGTTTTTT	CSVRTTAREKLFF
.	15	.	TRBV29-1	TRBJ2-5	TGCAGCGTTGCCCCACCTGCGGACCCGCAAGAGACCCAGTACTTC	CSVAPPADPQETQYF
many	15	TRBD2	TRBV11-3	TRBJ2-7	TGTGCCAGCAGCCGAAGTAGCGGGAGGTCCTACGAGCAGTACTTC	CASSRSSGRSYEQYF
.	14	TRBD2	TRBV20-1	TRBJ2-2	TGCAGTGCTAGTCGAGCGGGAGGCACCGGGGAGCTGTTTTTT	CSASRAGGTGELFF
many	14	.	TRBV5-1	TRBJ2-2	TGCGCCAGCAGCGATACAGGGAGCACGGGGGAGCTGTTTTTT	CASSDTGSTGELFF
few	17	.	TRBV5-4	TRBJ2-5	TGTGCCAGCAGCATTTTCCAAACCGAGGTTTGGCAAGAGACCCAGTACTTC	CASSIFQTEVWQETQYF
many	17	TRBD1	TRBV6-2/TRBV6-3	TRBJ2-1	TGTGCCACCGAATCGACAGGGGGGCGAGGGTCCTACAATGAGCAGTTCTTC	CATESTGGRGSYNEQFF
many	16	TRBD2	TRBV7-9	TRBJ2-7	TGTGCCAGCAGCTTAGCTAGCCTAGCGGGCGTCTACGAGCAGTACTTC	CASSLASLAGVYEQYF